This paragraph reports one T cell receptor beta chain. The target antigen is unknown. Per the germline V gene, CDR1 is WSHSY and CDR2 is SAAADI. The J segment lost 2 bases and the V segment lost 6 bases, leaving 6 bases of the junction unmatched. The CDR3 spans 15 residues. The data originate from a study of identical twins. Broader study findings: A lower insertion count was a feature of abundant cord blood beta clonotypes, with no such feature in memory repertoires. Invariant MAIT and iNKT cells could partly confound zero-insertion analyses.

One entry per CDR3 protein, called by TCRdb with MiXCR from the 5' RACE reads. The sample shows about 530,000 distinct CDR3 sequences, 20% to 25% of them seen only once. Healthy Caucasians, and only they, were the donors. These same records also appear under a second study, on yellow fever vaccine responses in identical twins.

The TCR comes from a young woman in good health. Sequenced material: CD4+ T cells sorted from blood. The rearrangement links TRBV10-2 to TRBJ2-7, with 11 bases that match TRBD2. CDR3 loop: CASSPQLAGAYEQYV. The CDR3 nucleotides read TGCGCCAGCAGCCCCCAACTAGCGGGGGCCTACGAGCAGTACGTC.